The T cell receptor (beta chain) described here comes from a study of T cells expressing NK-cell markers. As for the study in general: The TCR beta repertoires originated in sorted CD3+CD56+NKG2C+, CD3+CD56+NKG2C- and CD3+CD56-NKG2C+ T cells.

General study findings and limits: Dominant NKG2C+ clonotypes made up roughly 1.0-7.0% of CD8+ T cells in several donors. Questions lingered over whether expanded NKG2C+ T cell clones were HCMV-specific.

Of note for this clonotype: The antigen remains undetermined.

5'RACE template switching with UMIs produced the TCR beta cDNA. From its re-call of the 5' RACE reads, TCRdb lists each CDR3 protein once, without DNA. Its table lists about 120,000 distinct CDR3 sequences. Per germline, CDR1 SGHVS and CDR2 FNYEAQ. The CDR3 has 14 residues. The sequence was collected from a woman between 18 and 70 years old in good health. The chain employs TRBV7-6 and TRBJ2-2; TCRdb's assignment of TRBD1 cannot be checked, as there is no DNA. Input material: blood T cells: a sorted CD56 or NKG2C T cell subset, CD4+ or CD8+ T cells, or bulk PBMC T cells (not recorded which). Here the CDR3 reads CASSLVQGFGELFF.